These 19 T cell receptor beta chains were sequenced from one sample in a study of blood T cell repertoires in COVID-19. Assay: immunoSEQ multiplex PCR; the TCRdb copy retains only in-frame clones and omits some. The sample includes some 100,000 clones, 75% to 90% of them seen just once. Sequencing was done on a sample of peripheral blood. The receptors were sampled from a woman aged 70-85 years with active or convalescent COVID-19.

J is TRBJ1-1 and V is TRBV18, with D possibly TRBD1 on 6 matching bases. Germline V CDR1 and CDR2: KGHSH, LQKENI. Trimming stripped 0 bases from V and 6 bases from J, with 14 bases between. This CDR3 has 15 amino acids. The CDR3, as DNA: TGTGCCAGCTCACCACCCCTTCGAGCAGGGGCTGAAGCTTTCTTT. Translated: CASSPPLRAGAEAFF.

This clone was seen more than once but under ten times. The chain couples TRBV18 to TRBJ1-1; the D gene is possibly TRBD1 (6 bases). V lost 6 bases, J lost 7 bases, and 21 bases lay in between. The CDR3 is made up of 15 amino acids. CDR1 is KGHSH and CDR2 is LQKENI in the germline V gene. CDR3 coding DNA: TGTGCCAGCTCGCCGGACCGAACAGGGTCTGTTGAAGCTTTCTTT. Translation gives CASSPDRTGSVEAFF. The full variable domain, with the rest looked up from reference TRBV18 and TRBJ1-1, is NAGVMQNPRHLVRRRGQEARLRCSPMKGHSHVYWYRQLPEEGLKFMVYLQKENIIDESGMPKERFSAEFPKEGPSILRIQQVVRGDSAAYFCASSPDRTGSVEAFFGQGTRLTVV.

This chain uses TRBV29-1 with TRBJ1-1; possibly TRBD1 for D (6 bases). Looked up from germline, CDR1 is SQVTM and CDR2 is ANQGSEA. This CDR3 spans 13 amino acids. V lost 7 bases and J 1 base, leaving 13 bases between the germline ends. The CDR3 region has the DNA TGCAGCGGACACAGGGACCCGAACACTGAAGCTTTCTTT. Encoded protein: CSGHRDPNTEAFF.

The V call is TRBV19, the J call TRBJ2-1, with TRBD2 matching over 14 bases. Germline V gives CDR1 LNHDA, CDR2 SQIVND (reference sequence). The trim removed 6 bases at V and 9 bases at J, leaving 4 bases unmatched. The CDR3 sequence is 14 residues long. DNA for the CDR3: TGTGCCAGTAGGGGACTAGCGGGAGTTGGTGAGCAGTTCTTC. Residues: CASRGLAGVGEQFF.

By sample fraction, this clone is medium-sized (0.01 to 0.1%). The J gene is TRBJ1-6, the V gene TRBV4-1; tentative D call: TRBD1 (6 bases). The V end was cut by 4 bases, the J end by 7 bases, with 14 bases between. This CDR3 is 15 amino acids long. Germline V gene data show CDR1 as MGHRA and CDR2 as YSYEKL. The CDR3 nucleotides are TGCGCCAGCAGCCCCTCGTCAGGGGACAATTCACCCCTCCACTTT. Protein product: CASSPSSGDNSPLHF.

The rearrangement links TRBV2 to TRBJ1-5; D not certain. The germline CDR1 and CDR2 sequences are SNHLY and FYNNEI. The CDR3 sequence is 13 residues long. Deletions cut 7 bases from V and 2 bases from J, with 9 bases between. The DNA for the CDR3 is TGTGCCAGCAAGGAGACGGGCAATCAGCCCCAGCATTTT. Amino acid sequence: CASKETGNQPQHF.

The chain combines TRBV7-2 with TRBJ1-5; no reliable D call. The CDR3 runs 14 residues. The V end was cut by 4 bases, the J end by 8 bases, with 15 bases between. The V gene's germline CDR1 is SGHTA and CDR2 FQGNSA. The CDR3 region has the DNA TGTGCCAGCAGCTCGGTCAGGTTTACGGAGCCCCAGCATTTT. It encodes CASSSVRFTEPQHF. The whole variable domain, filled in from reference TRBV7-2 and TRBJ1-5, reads GAGVSQSPSNKVTEKGKDVELRCDPISGHTALYWYRQSLGQGLEFLIYFQGNSAPDKSGLPSDRFSAERTGGSVSTLTIQRTQQEDSAVYLCASSSVRFTEPQHFGDGTRLSIL.

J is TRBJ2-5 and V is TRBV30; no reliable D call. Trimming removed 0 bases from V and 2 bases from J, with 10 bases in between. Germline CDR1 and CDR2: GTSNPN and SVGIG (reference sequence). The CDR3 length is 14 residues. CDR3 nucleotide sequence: TGTGCCTGGAGTGTCTTTTCAGCGCAAGAGACCCAGTACTTC. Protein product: CAWSVFSAQETQYF.

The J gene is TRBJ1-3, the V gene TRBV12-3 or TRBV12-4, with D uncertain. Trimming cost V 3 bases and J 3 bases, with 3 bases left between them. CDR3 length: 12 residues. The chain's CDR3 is CASSFNGNTIYF. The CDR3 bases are TGTGCCAGCAGTTTTAATGGAAACACCATATATTTT.

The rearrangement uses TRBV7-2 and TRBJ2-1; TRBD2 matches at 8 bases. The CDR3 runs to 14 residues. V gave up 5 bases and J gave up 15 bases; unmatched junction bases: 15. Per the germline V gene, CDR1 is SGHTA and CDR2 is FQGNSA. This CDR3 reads CASSPTSTSGDGFF. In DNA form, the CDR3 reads TGTGCCAGCAGCCCCACCTCAACTAGCGGTGACGGGTTCTTC.

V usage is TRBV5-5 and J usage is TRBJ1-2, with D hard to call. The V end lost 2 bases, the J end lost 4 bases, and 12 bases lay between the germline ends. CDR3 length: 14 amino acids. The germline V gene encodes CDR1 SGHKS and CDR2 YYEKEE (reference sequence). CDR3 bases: TGTGCCAGCAGCTTACCCCAGGCCCTCTATGGCTACACCTTC. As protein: CASSLPQALYGYTF.

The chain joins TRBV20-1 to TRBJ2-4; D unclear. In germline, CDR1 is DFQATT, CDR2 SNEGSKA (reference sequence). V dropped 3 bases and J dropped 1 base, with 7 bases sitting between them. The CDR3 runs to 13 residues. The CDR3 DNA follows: TGCAGTGCTAGTCTTCGGGCCAAAAACATTCAGTACTTC. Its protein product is CSASLRAKNIQYF.

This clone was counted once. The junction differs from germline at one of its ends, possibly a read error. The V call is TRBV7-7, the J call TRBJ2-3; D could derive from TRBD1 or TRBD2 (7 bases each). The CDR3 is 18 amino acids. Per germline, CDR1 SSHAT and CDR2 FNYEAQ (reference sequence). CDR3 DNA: TGTGCTAGCAGCTTAGGGGGCGGCGGGGGAACCGCCCCAGATACGCAGTATTTT. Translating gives CASSLGGGGGTAPDTQYF.

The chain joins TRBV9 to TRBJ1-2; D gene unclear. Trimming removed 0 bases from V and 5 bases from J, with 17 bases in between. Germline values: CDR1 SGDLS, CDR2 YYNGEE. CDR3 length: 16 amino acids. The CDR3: CASSVGAGQSWYGYTF. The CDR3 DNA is TGTGCCAGCAGCGTAGGGGCAGGCCAATCGTGGTATGGCTACACCTTC. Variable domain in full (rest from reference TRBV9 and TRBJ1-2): DSGVTQTPKHLITATGQRVTLRCSPRSGDLSVYWYQQSLDQGLQFLIQYYNGEERAKGNILERFSAQQFPDLHSELNLSSLELGDSALYFCASSVGAGQSWYGYTFGSGTRLTVV.

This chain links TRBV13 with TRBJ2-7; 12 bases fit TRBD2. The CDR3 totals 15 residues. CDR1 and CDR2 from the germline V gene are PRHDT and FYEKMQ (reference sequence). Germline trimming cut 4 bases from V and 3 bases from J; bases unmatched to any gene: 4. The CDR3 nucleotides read TGTGCCAGCAGCTCTGGACTAGCGGGGTTCTACGAGCAGTACTTC. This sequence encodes CASSSGLAGFYEQYF.

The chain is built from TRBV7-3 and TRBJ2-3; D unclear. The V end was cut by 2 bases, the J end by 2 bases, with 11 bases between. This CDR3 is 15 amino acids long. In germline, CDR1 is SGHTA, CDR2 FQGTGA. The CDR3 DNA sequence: TGTGCCAGCAGCTTAGGAGTTACCCCCACAGATACGCAGTATTTT. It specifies CASSLGVTPTDTQYF.

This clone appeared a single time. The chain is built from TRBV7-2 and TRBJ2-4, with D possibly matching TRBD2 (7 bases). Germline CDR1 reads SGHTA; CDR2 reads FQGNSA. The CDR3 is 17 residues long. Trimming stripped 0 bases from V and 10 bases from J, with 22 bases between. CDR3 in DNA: TGTGCCAGCAGCTTAGCACCCCGGGGGGCCCTGCCTTATATTCAGTACTTC. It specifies CASSLAPRGALPYIQYF.

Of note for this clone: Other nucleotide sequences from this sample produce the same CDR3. The CDR3 nucleotides are TGTGCCAGCGGACAGGGTAAGGATTCACCCCTCCACTTT. Its protein product is CASGQGKDSPLHF. This chain connects TRBV3-1 (or the pseudogene TRBV3-2) to TRBJ1-6; TRBD1 aligns across 8 bases. This CDR3 comprises 13 residues. Germline V gene data show CDR1 as LGHDT and CDR2 as YNNKEL (reference sequence). The junction had 5 bases not matched to a gene; V was cut back by 8 bases and J by 8 bases.

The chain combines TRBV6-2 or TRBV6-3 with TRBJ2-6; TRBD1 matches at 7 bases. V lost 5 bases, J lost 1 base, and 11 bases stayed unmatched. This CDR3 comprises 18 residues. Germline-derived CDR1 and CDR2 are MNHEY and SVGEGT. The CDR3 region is CASSPGQRSSSGANVLTF. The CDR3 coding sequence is TGTGCCAGCAGTCCGGGACAGCGATCGAGTTCTGGGGCCAACGTCCTGACTTTC.